This T cell receptor beta chain was retrieved from a study of shared clonotypes between healthy human individuals. General study findings and limits: Approximately 5.3% was the fraction of naive CD4 clonotypes found shared across several donors. Clonotypes shared by all four donors outscored non-shared clonotypes in generation probability.

Trimming took off 4 bases at V and 5 bases at J, with 17 bases between the two ends. The CDR3 is 15 residues long. Germline V CDR1 and CDR2: MNHEY, SVGAGI. The table came from immunoSEQ multiplex PCR; TCRdb's copy has only in-frame clones and leaves some out. This sample has 2 million to 2.5 million clones, with 90% to 96% found just once. The donors, healthy adults who were HIV-negative, had experienced no recent acute infections or vaccinations. Everyone who donated was a Caucasian adult who lived in Nashville, Tennessee. On this clone: The antigen remains unidentified. Other DNA sequences in this specimen translate into the identical CDR3.

V is TRBV6-5 and J is TRBJ2-5, with D possibly called TRBD1 or TRBD2 (5 bases each). The TCR originated in a man younger than 35 in good health. The specimen sequenced was naive CD4+ T cells sorted from blood. Subset denoted: CD45RA+ positively selected. The CDR3, as DNA: TGTGCCAGCAGTTGGGGGTCGGGGCTTAGGGAGACCCAGTACTTC. Translated: CASSWGSGLRETQYF.